The 30 T cell receptor beta chains below were found in one sample sequenced in a study of T cell responses to AZD1222 COVID-19 vaccine listed by TCRdb under 2021. Receptors were amplified or captured by the immunoSEQ multiplex PCR assay. As stored in TCRdb, this immuneACCESS dataset retains in-frame rearrangements with V and J assigned. A fraction of the clones does not appear; measured against another copy, unresolved V genes explain less than half of the discrepancy, and the remainder lacks a known reason. Present in this sample are 100,000 to 140,000 clones, 70% to 90% of which were seen just once. Roughly 5% of the sample goes to the ten largest clones. The time point label, as the study defines it: about 28 days (+/-7) after the second vaccine dose. Sequenced material: peripheral blood, taken 28 days after the second AZD1222 dose. The receptors derive from an adult who received the AZD1222 COVID-19 vaccine.

This CDR3 reads CASSPGQNNGYTF. The CDR3 DNA is TGCGCCAGCAGCCCGGGACAGAACAACGGCTACACCTTC. This chain uses TRBV5-1 with TRBJ1-2; 7 positions match TRBD1. Germline trimming cut 4 bases from V and 8 bases from J; bases unmatched to any gene: 8. There are 13 residues in the CDR3. The germline gives CDR1 SGHRS, CDR2 YFSETQ.

CDR3 loop: CASSQVSRETQYF. CDR3 in DNA: TGCGCCAGCAGCCAAGTCTCTCGGGAGACCCAGTACTTC. This sequence joins TRBV4-1 and TRBJ2-5; D gene unclear. V was clipped by 1 base and J by 5 bases, with 8 bases between them. Germline CDR1 and CDR2: MGHRA and YSYEKL. The CDR3 covers 13 residues.

J is TRBJ1-2 and V is TRBV19; D remains unclear. V lost 5 bases and J lost 3, with 7 bases in between. The CDR3 has 12 residues. In germline, CDR1 is LNHDA, CDR2 SQIVND (reference sequence). For the CDR3, the DNA is TGTGCCAGTAGTTGGTCACACTATGGCTACACCTTC. Translation: CASSWSHYGYTF.

V is TRBV14 and J is TRBJ2-7; 7 nucleotides align to TRBD2. In germline, CDR1 is SGHDN, CDR2 FVKESK. The CDR3 runs 11 residues. The V segment lost 4 bases and the J segment 6 bases; nucleotides outside the gene matches: 0. CDR3 bases: TGTGCCAGCAGCCCGGGAGGCGAGCAGTACTTC. Protein sequence: CASSPGGEQYF.

The genes are TRBV10-3 and TRBJ2-7, with 10 bases matching TRBD1. In germline, CDR1 is ENHRY, CDR2 SYGVKD. The CDR3 has 13 amino acids. V was pared by 10 bases and J by 3 bases, with 6 bases of the junction left unmatched. CDR3 in DNA: TGTGCCACCTCCGGGACAGGGGTCTACGAGCAGTACTTC. Residues: CATSGTGVYEQYF.

This clone was observed once. The J gene is TRBJ2-3, the V gene TRBV9, with TRBD2 matching over 8 bases. The CDR3 is 21 residues long. Germline V gene data show CDR1 as SGDLS and CDR2 as YYNGEE. V dropped 3 bases and J dropped 1; count of bases not matched to a gene: 22. The CDR3: CASSATASQAGASRGTDTQYF. CDR3 DNA sequence: TGTGCCAGCAGCGCCACCGCAAGTCAAGCGGGGGCCTCTCGGGGCACAGATACGCAGTATTTT.

V usage is TRBV28 and J usage is TRBJ2-3, with TRBD2 matching 8 bases. CDR3 length equals 15 residues. CDR1 and CDR2 from the germline V gene are MDHEN and SYDVKM. Trimming removed 5 bases from V and 2 bases from J; junction bases left unmatched: 6. CDR3 region: CASSRGGPYTDTQYF. The CDR3 DNA follows: TGTGCCAGCAGTCGGGGGGGGCCTTACACAGATACGCAGTATTTT.

The J gene is TRBJ1-2, the V gene TRBV20-1, with D perhaps TRBD1 (6 bases). Between the trimmed V and J ends, which lost 3 bases and 8 bases, there was a span of 13 bases. Germline V gene data show CDR1 as DFQATT and CDR2 as SNEGSKA (reference sequence). CDR3 size: 12 residues. As DNA, the CDR3 is TGCAGTGCTAGTGAGGGGGGGTACGGCTACACCTTC. Translation gives CSASEGGYGYTF.

The rearrangement joins TRBV27 to TRBJ2-7; weak D call: TRBD1 (5 bases). The CDR3 consists of 15 residues. Trimming took off 1 base at V and 9 bases at J, with 19 bases between the two ends. Per the germline V gene, CDR1 is MNHEY and CDR2 is SMNVEV (reference sequence). CDR3 sequence (DNA): TGTGCCAGCAGTTTATTATTGGGTCAGGGCGTCAGGCAGTACTTC. Protein: CASSLLLGQGVRQYF.

The J gene is TRBJ2-5, the V gene TRBV7-2, with 10 bases aligning to TRBD2. Trimming took 2 bases from V and 2 from J; bases not matched to a gene: 2. Germline V gene sequence: CDR1 SGHTA, CDR2 FQGNSA. This CDR3 contains 15 residues. In DNA, the CDR3 is TGTGCCAGCAGCTTACCTAGCGGGGGACAAGAGACCCAGTACTTC. Translating gives CASSLPSGGQETQYF. Together with reference TRBV7-2 and TRBJ2-5, the CDR3 gives the full variable domain: GAGVSQSPSNKVTEKGKDVELRCDPISGHTALYWYRQSLGQGLEFLIYFQGNSAPDKSGLPSDRFSAERTGGSVSTLTIQRTQQEDSAVYLCASSLPSGGQETQYFGPGTRLLVL.

The chain is built from TRBV7-2 and TRBJ1-2, with 8 bases fitting TRBD1. The J segment lost 0 bases and the V segment lost 4 bases, leaving 4 bases of the junction unmatched. Germline-derived CDR1 and CDR2 are SGHTA and FQGNSA. The CDR3 loop spans 15 amino acids. In DNA, the CDR3 is TGTGCCAGCAGCTGGGGGACAGGAGCTAACTATGGCTACACCTTC. Translation: CASSWGTGANYGYTF.

The chain has TRBV6-5 and TRBJ2-3, with a weak D call TRBD1 (5 bases). Germline V CDR1 and CDR2: MNHEY, SVGAGI. Trimming cost V 6 bases and J 0 bases, with 13 bases left between them. CDR3 size: 15 residues. The CDR3 DNA sequence: TGTGCCAGCAGCCCCAGGGTGACTAGCACAGATACGCAGTATTTT. This encodes CASSPRVTSTDTQYF.

Details on this clone: A junction end diverges from the germline sequence, so it may reflect a read error. The genes are TRBV7-2 and TRBJ2-5, with D maybe TRBD1 (5 bases). This CDR3 comprises 13 residues. Germline CDR1 and CDR2: SGHTA and FQGNSA. CDR3 protein: CASTSGRIEAQYF. The CDR3 coding sequence is TGTGCCAGCACCTCAGGGCGGATAGAGGCCCAGTACTTC.

J is TRBJ1-2 and V is TRBV29-1; D is possibly TRBD1 (6 bases). CDR1 and CDR2 (germline): SQVTM, ANQGSEA. CDR3 length equals 12 residues. Trimming cost V 3 bases and J 5 bases, with 10 bases left between them. The CDR3 bases are TGCAGCGTTGAGGGGACAATTTATGGCTACACCTTC. Amino acid sequence: CSVEGTIYGYTF.

The gene calls are TRBV27 and TRBJ2-3, with D perhaps matching TRBD1 (7 bases). The CDR3 has 14 residues. Looked up from germline, CDR1 is MNHEY and CDR2 is SMNVEV (reference sequence). Trimming removed 6 bases from V and 3 bases from J, with 13 bases in between. CDR3 in DNA: TGTGCCAGCAGCCACCCAGGGGGGACAGATACGCAGTATTTT. Amino acid sequence: CASSHPGGTDTQYF.

V gene TRBV6-2 or TRBV6-3 combines with J gene TRBJ2-4, with D possibly being TRBD1 (6 bases). Trimming removed 6 bases from V and 10 bases from J, with 16 bases in between. The CDR3 extends over 13 amino acids. Germline CDR1 is MNHEY and CDR2 is SVGEGT. Here the CDR3 DNA reads TGTGCCAGCAGCGCTACGACAGGCTCGATTCAGTACTTC. It encodes CASSATTGSIQYF.

In this sample, this clone turned up once. The chain carries TRBV28 and TRBJ1-3; TRBD1 matches at 7 bases. Germline CDR1 MDHEN, CDR2 SYDVKM. The CDR3 totals 14 residues. V shed 5 bases, J shed 4 bases, and the junction held 5 bases outside the gene matches. The CDR3 nucleotides read TGTGCCAGCAGTCTCGACAGGGTGGGAAACACCATATATTTT. Translation: CASSLDRVGNTIYF.

The gene calls are TRBV6-1 and TRBJ1-5; 7 positions match TRBD1. Looked up from germline, CDR1 is MNHNS and CDR2 is SASEGT. The V segment lost 4 bases and the J segment 4 bases; nucleotides outside the gene matches: 10. This CDR3 contains 16 residues. The CDR3 nucleotides are TGTGCCAGCAGTGCTACCGGGACAGCCGGAAATCAGCCCCAGCATTTT. Its protein is CASSATGTAGNQPQHF.

This chain joins TRBV5-6 and TRBJ2-1; weak D call: TRBD1 (6 bases). This CDR3 region has 14 residues. Trimming took off 2 bases at V and 3 bases at J, with 9 bases between the two ends. CDR1 is SGHDT, CDR2 YYEEEE, per germline. CDR3 sequence reads: CASSLGQSYNEQFF. CDR3 DNA: TGTGCCAGCAGCTTAGGACAGAGCTACAATGAGCAGTTCTTC.

The sample holds one count of this clone. The chain joins TRBV4-1 to TRBJ2-1; D is unclear. Per the germline V gene, CDR1 is MGHRA and CDR2 is YSYEKL. The CDR3 is 13 amino acids. V was pared by 0 bases and J by 8 bases, with 8 bases between. The CDR3 sequence: CASSQEDRDEQFF. The CDR3, as DNA: TGCGCCAGCAGCCAAGAGGACCGCGATGAGCAGTTCTTC.

This chain links TRBV20-1 with TRBJ2-7; 7 bases align to TRBD1. CDR3 size: 17 residues. The germline CDR1 and CDR2 sequences are DFQATT and SNEGSKA (reference sequence). V was pared by 3 bases and J by 3 bases, with 17 bases of the junction left unmatched. CDR3 loop: CSASVMGTGTVGYEQYF. The DNA of the CDR3 is TGCAGTGCTAGTGTAATGGGGACCGGGACAGTTGGCTACGAGCAGTACTTC.

V and J are TRBV3-1 (or the pseudogene TRBV3-2) and TRBJ2-1; 9 bases agree with TRBD2. The CDR3 extends over 15 amino acids. J was trimmed by 9 bases and V by 4 bases; bases with no gene match: 10. The germline V gene encodes CDR1 LGHDT and CDR2 YNNKEL (reference sequence). CDR3: CASSPKTSGHSEQFF. CDR3 in DNA: TGTGCCAGCAGCCCAAAGACTAGCGGACACAGTGAGCAGTTCTTC.

The chain links TRBV4-2 to TRBJ1-2, with 7 bases identical to TRBD1. Looked up from germline, CDR1 is LGHNA and CDR2 is YNFKEQ. Trimming took 4 bases from V and 8 from J; bases not matched to a gene: 10. The CDR3 is 14 amino acids. The CDR3 DNA reads TGTGCCAGCAGCCTACCTGGGACAGTGAGAGGCTACACCTTC. Protein product: CASSLPGTVRGYTF.

J is TRBJ1-1 and V is TRBV3-1 (or the pseudogene TRBV3-2); no clear D. Germline CDR1 LGHDT, CDR2 YNNKEL (reference sequence). V lost 5 bases, J lost 5 bases, and 12 bases lay in between. This CDR3 comprises 13 residues. CDR3 loop: CASSDISGTEAFF. CDR3 in DNA: TGTGCCAGCAGCGATATTTCGGGGACTGAAGCTTTCTTT.

The chain links TRBV29-1 to TRBJ1-5; D may be TRBD1 (6 bases). This CDR3 has 15 amino acids. V was clipped by 4 bases and J by 0 bases, with 13 bases between them. CDR1 is SQVTM and CDR2 is ANQGSEA in the germline V gene. The DNA for the CDR3 is TGCAGCGTTGCAGGGGCCGGGGGTAGCAATCAGCCCCAGCATTTT. This translates into CSVAGAGGSNQPQHF.

The chain combines TRBV19 with TRBJ1-2; D may be TRBD1 (5 bases). The CDR3 length is 15 residues. Trimming took off 7 bases at V and 4 bases at J, with 19 bases between the two ends. CDR1 is LNHDA, CDR2 SQIVND, per germline (reference sequence). The CDR3 loop reads CASTPGVPTPYGYTF. CDR3 DNA sequence: TGTGCCAGTACCCCGGGGGTCCCGACCCCCTATGGCTACACCTTC.

This clone occurred once. The rearrangement links TRBV4-1 to TRBJ2-7; 7 bases are a match to TRBD1. The V segment lost 1 base and the J segment 2 bases; nucleotides outside the gene matches: 5. The germline V gene encodes CDR1 MGHRA and CDR2 YSYEKL. CDR3 size: 15 residues. CDR3 protein: CASSQGDRAAYEQYF. DNA of the CDR3: TGCGCCAGCAGCCAAGGCGACAGGGCCGCCTACGAGCAGTACTTC.

This clone was picked up one time. V usage is TRBV6-2 or TRBV6-3 and J usage is TRBJ2-2, with TRBD1 identical over 9 bases. V lost 2 bases and J lost 3; bases outside the gene matches: 7. The germline V gene has CDR1 MNHEY and CDR2 SVGEGT. This CDR3 region has 17 residues. The CDR3 is CASSYLRDREYTGELFF. CDR3 nucleotides: TGTGCCAGCAGTTACCTTAGGGACAGGGAATACACCGGGGAGCTGTTTTTT.

The chain employs TRBV11-3 and TRBJ2-7; 8 bases are a match to TRBD1. V shed 5 bases and J 6 bases; nucleotides not matched to a gene: 3. CDR3 length: 12 residues. In germline, CDR1 is SGHNT, CDR2 YENEEA. The CDR3 loop is CASSKGQAEQYF. The CDR3 nucleotides are TGTGCCAGCAGCAAGGGACAGGCCGAGCAGTACTTC.

The rearrangement uses TRBV27 and TRBJ2-7; TRBD2 might be the D (6 bases). CDR1 and CDR2 (germline): MNHEY, SMNVEV (reference sequence). The CDR3 totals 13 residues. Deletions cut 7 bases from V and 3 bases from J, with 13 bases between. The DNA of the CDR3 is TGTGCCAGCAAAAAATCGGGAGTCTACGAGCAGTACTTC. This gives the protein CASKKSGVYEQYF.